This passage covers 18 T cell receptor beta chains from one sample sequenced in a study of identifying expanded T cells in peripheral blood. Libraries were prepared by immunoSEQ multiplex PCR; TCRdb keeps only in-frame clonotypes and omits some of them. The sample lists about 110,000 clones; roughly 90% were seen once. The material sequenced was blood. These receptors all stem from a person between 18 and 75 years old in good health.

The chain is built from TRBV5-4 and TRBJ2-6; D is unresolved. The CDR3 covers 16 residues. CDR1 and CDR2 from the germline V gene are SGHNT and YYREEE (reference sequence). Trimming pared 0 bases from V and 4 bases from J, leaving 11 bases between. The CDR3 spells CASSLGAGQGANVLTF. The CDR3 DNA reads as TGTGCCAGCAGCTTGGGGGCCGGGCAAGGGGCCAACGTCCTGACTTTC.

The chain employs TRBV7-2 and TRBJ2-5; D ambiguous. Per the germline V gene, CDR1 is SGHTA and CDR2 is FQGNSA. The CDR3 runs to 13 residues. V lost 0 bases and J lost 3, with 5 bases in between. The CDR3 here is CASSLAPEETQYF. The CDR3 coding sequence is TGTGCCAGCAGCTTAGCCCCAGAAGAGACCCAGTACTTC.

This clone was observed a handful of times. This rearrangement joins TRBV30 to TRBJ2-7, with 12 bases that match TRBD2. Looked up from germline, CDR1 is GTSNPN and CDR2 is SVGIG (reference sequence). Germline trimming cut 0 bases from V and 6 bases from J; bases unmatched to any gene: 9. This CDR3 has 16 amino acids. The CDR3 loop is CAWSVYLLAGGSEQYF. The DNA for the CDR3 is TGTGCCTGGAGTGTATATCTCCTAGCGGGAGGGAGCGAGCAGTACTTC.

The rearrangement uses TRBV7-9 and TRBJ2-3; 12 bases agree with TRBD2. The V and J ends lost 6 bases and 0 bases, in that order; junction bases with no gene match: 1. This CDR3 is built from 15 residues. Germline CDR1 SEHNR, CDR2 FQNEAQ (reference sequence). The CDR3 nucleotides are TGTGCCAGCAGGGGGACTAGCGGGAGCACAGATACGCAGTATTTT. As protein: CASRGTSGSTDTQYF.

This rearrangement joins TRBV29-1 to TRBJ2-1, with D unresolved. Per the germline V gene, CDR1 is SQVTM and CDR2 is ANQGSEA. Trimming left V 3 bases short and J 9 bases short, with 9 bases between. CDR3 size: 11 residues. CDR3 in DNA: TGCAGCGTTGAGGCCCAAGGTGAGCAGTTCTTC. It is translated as CSVEAQGEQFF.

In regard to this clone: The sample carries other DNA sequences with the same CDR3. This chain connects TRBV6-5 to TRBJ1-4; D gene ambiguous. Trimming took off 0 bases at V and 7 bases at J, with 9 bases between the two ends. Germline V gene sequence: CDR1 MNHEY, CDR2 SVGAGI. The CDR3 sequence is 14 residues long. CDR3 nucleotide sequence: TGTGCCAGCAGTTACTCGGGTCGGGTTGAAAAACTGTTTTTT. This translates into CASSYSGRVEKLFF.

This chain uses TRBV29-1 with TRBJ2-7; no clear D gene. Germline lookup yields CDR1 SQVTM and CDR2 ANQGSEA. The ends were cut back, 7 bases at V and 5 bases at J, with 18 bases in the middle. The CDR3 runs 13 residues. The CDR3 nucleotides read TGCAGCGCTCGAAGGCTCAATAGGGACGAGCAGTACTTC. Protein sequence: CSARRLNRDEQYF.

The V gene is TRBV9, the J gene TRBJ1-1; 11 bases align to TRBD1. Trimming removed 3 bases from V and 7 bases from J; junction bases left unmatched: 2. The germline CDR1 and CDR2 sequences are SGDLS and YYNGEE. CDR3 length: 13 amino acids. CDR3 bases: TGTGCCAGCAGCGCGGGACAGGGGGGTGAAGCTTTCTTT. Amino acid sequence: CASSAGQGGEAFF. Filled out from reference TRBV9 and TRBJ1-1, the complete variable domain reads DSGVTQTPKHLITATGQRVTLRCSPRSGDLSVYWYQQSLDQGLQFLIQYYNGEERAKGNILERFSAQQFPDLHSELNLSSLELGDSALYFCASSAGQGGEAFFGQGTRLTVV.

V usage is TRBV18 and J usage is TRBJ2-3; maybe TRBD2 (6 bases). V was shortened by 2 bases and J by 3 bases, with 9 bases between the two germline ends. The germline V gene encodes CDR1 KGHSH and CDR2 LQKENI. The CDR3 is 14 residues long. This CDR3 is CASSPTLATDTQYF. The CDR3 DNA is TGTGCCAGCTCACCAACACTAGCAACAGATACGCAGTATTTT.

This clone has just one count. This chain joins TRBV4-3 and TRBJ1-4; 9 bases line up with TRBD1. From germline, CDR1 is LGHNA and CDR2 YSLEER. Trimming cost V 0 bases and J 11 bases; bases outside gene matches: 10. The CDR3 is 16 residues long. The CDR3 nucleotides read TGCGCCAGCAGCCAAGATCTGGGACAGGGAGTGGGGAAACTGTTTTTT. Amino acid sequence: CASSQDLGQGVGKLFF.

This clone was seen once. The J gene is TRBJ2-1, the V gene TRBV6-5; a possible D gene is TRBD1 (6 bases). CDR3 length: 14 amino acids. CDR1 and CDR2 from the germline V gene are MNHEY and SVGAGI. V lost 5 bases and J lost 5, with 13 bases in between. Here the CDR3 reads CASSTPTGNNEQFF. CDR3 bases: TGTGCCAGCAGTACCCCGACAGGTAACAATGAGCAGTTCTTC.

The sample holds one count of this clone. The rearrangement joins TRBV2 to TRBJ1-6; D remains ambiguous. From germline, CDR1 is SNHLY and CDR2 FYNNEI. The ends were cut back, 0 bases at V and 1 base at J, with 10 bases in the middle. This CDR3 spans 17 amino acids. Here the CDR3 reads CASSEATSFSYNSPLHF. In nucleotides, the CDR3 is TGTGCCAGCAGTGAAGCCACATCCTTTTCCTATAATTCACCCCTCCACTTT.

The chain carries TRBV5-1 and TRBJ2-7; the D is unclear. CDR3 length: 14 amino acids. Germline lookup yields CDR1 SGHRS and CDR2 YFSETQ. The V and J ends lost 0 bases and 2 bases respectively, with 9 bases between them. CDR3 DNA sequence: TGCGCCAGCAGCTTGGCTCACTCCCCCTACGAGCAGTACTTC. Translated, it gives CASSLAHSPYEQYF.

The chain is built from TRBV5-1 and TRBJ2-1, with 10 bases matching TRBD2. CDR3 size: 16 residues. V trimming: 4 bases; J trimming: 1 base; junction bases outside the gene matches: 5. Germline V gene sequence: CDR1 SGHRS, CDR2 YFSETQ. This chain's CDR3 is CASSDLAGVSYNEQFF. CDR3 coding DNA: TGCGCCAGCAGCGACCTAGCGGGAGTGTCCTACAATGAGCAGTTCTTC.

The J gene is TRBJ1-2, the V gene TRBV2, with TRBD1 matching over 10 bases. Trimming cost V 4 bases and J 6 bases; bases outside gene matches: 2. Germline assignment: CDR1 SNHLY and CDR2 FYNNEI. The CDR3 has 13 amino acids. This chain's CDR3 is CASSVGQGDGYTF. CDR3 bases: TGTGCCAGCAGTGTCGGACAGGGGGATGGCTACACCTTC.

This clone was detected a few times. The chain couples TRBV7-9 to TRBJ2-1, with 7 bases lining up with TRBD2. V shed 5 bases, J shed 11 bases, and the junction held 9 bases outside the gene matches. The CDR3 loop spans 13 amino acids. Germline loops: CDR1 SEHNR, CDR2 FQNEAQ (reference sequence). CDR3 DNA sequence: TGTGCCAGCAGCCTAACGAGGAGCGGGAAGCAGTTCTTC. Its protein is CASSLTRSGKQFF.

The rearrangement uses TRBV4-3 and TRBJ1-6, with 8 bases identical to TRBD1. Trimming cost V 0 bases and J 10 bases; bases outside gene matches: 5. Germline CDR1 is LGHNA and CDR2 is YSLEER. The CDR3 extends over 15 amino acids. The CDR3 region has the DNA TGCGCCAGCAGCCAAGAGGACAGGGAGAGCTCACCCCTCCACTTT. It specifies CASSQEDRESSPLHF.

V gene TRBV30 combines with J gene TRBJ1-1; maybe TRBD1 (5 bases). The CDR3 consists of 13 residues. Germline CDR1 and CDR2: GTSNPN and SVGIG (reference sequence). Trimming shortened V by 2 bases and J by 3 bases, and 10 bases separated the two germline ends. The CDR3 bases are TGTGCCTGGAGTTCAGGGAGTGACACTGAAGCTTTCTTT. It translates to CAWSSGSDTEAFF.